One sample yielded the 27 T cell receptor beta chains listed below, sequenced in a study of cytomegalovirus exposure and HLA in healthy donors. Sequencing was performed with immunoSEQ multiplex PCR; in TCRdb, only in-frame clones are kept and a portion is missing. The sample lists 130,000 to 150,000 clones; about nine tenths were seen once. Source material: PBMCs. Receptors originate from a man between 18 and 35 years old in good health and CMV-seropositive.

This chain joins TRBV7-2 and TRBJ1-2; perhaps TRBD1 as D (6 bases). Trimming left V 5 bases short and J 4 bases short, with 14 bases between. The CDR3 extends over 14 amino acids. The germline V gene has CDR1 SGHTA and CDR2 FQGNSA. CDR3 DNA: TGTGCCAGCAGCATGCCTGGACAGCCCTATGGCTACACCTTC. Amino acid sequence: CASSMPGQPYGYTF. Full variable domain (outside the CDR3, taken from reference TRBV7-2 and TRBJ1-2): GAGVSQSPSNKVTEKGKDVELRCDPISGHTALYWYRQSLGQGLEFLIYFQGNSAPDKSGLPSDRFSAERTGGSVSTLTIQRTQQEDSAVYLCASSMPGQPYGYTFGSGTRLTVV.

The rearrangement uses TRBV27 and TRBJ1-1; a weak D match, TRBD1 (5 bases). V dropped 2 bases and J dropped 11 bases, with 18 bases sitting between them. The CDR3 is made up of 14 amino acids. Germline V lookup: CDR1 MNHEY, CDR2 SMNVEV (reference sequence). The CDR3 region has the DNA TGTGCCAGCAGTTTAAATAGGCGGGACGGGGGGGCTTTCTTT. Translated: CASSLNRRDGGAFF.

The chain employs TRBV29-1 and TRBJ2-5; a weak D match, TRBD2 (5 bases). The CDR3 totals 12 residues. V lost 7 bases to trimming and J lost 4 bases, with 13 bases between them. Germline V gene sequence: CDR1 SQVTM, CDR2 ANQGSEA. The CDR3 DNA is TGCAGCGCCCTTGAGGCGGGAGAGACCCAGTACTTC. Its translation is CSALEAGETQYF.

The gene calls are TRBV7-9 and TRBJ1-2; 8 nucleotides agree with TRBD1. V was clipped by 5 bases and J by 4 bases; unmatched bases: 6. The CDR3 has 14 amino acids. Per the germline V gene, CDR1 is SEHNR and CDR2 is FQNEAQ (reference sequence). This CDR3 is CASSPGQGLYGYTF. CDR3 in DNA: TGTGCCAGCAGCCCCGGACAGGGACTCTATGGCTACACCTTC.

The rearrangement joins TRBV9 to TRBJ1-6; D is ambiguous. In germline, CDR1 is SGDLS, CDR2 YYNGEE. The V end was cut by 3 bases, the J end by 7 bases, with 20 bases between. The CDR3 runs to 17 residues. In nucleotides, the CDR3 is TGTGCCAGCAGCGCCACCGGTGGAGGCACATCAAATTCACCCCTCCACTTT. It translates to CASSATGGGTSNSPLHF.

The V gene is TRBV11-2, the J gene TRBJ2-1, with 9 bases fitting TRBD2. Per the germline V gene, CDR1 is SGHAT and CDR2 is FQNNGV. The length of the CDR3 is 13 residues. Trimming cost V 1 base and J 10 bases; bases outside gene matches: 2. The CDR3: CASSLGLAAEQFF. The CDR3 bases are TGTGCCAGCAGCTTAGGACTAGCGGCAGAGCAGTTCTTC.

In DNA, the CDR3 is TGCGCCAGCAGCCACGAGAGGGCGGGGCAGTTCTTC. It codes for CASSHERAGQFF. The chain uses TRBV5-1 and TRBJ2-1, with D possibly TRBD2 on 5 matching bases. V lost 4 bases and J lost 12, with 14 bases in between. The germline gives CDR1 SGHRS, CDR2 YFSETQ. The CDR3 length is 12 residues.

CDR3 region: CASRATGYYGYTF. The CDR3 nucleotides read TGCGCCAGCAGAGCAACAGGGTACTATGGCTACACCTTC. The V gene is TRBV5-1, the J gene TRBJ1-2; the D gene is possibly TRBD1 (6 bases). Germline V gives CDR1 SGHRS, CDR2 YFSETQ. V was cut by 5 bases and J by 3 bases, with 11 bases left in between. The CDR3 extends over 13 amino acids.

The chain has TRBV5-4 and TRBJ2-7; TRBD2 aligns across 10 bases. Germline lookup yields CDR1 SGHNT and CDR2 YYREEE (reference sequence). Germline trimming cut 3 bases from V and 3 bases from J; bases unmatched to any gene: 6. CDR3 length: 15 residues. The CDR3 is CASSSAGGRVYEQYF. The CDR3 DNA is TGTGCCAGCAGCTCAGCGGGAGGGAGGGTCTACGAGCAGTACTTC.

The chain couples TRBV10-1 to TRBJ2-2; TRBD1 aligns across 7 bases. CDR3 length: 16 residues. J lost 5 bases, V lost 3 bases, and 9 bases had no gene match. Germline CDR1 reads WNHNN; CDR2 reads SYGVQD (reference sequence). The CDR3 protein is CASSDGAGGLTGELFF. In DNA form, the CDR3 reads TGCGCCAGCAGTGACGGGGCAGGGGGTTTGACCGGGGAGCTGTTTTTT.

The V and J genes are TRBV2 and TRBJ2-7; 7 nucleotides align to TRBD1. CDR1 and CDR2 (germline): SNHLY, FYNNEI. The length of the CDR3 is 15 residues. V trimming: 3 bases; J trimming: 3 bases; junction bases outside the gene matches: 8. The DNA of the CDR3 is TGTGCCAGCAGTGAGGGACAGAGCCCACTCTACGAGCAGTACTTC. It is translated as CASSEGQSPLYEQYF.

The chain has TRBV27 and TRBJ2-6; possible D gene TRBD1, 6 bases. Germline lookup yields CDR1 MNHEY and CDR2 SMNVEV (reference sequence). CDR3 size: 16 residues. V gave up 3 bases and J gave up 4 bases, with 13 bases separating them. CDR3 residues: CASSFVQGSGANVLTF. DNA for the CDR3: TGTGCCAGCAGTTTTGTTCAGGGGTCAGGGGCCAACGTCCTGACTTTC.

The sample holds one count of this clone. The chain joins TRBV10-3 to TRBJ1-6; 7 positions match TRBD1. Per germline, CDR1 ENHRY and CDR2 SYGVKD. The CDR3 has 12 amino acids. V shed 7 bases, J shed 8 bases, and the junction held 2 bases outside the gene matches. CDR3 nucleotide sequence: TGTGCCATCAAAGACAGGGATTCACCCCTCCACTTT. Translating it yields CAIKDRDSPLHF.

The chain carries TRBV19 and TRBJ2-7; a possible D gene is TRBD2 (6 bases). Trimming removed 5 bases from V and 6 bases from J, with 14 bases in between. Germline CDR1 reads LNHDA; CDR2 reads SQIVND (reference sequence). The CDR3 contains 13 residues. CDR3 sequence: CASSPTLGGEQYF. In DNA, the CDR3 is TGTGCCAGTAGTCCGACCCTCGGGGGCGAGCAGTACTTC.

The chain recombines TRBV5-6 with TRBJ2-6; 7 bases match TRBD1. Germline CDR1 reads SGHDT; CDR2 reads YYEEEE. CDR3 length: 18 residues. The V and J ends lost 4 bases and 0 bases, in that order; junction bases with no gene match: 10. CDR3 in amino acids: CASSPTGYYPSGANVLTF. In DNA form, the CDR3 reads TGTGCCAGCAGCCCGACAGGGTACTATCCCTCTGGGGCCAACGTCCTGACTTTC.

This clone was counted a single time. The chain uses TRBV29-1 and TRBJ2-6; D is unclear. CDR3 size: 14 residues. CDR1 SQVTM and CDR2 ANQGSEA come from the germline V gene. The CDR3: CRTKYSSGANVLTF. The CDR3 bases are TGCAGGACCAAATACAGCTCTGGGGCCAACGTCCTGACTTTC.

CDR3 nucleotide sequence: TGCGCCAGCAGCCCTACAGGGGCCGTTAATCAGCCCCAGCATTTT. This encodes CASSPTGAVNQPQHF. The J gene is TRBJ1-5, the V gene TRBV4-1; 7 bases agree with TRBD1. Germline trimming cut 4 bases from V and 4 bases from J; bases unmatched to any gene: 7. Looked up from germline, CDR1 is MGHRA and CDR2 is YSYEKL. This CDR3 region has 15 residues.

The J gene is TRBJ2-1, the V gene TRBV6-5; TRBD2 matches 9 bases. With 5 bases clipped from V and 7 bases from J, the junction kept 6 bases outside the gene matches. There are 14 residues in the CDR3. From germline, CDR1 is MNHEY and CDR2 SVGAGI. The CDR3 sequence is CASSPGLALNEQFF. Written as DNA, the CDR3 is TGTGCCAGCAGTCCAGGACTAGCGCTAAATGAGCAGTTCTTC.

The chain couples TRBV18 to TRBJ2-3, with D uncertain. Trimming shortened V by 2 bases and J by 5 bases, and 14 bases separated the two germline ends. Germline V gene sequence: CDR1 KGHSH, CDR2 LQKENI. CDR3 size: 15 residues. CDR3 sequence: CASSPATGPIDTQYF. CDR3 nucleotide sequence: TGTGCCAGCTCACCAGCCACCGGTCCTATAGATACGCAGTATTTT.

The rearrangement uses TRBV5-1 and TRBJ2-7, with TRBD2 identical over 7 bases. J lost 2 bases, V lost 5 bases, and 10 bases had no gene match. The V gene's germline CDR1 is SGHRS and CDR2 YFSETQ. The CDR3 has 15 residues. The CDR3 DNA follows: TGCGCCAGCAGACCTCCGGGACTATTCACCTACGAGCAGTACTTC. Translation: CASRPPGLFTYEQYF. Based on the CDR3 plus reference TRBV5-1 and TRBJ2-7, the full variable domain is KAGVTQTPRYLIKTRGQQVTLSCSPISGHRSVSWYQQTPGQGLQFLFEYFSETQRNKGNFPGRFSGRQFSNSRSEMNVSTLELGDSALYLCASRPPGLFTYEQYFGPGTRLTVT.

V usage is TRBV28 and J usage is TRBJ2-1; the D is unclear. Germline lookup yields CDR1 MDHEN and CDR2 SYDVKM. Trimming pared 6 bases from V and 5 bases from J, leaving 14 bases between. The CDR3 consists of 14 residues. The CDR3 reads CASSELRPNNEQFF. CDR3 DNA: TGTGCCAGCAGCGAACTAAGGCCGAACAATGAGCAGTTCTTC.

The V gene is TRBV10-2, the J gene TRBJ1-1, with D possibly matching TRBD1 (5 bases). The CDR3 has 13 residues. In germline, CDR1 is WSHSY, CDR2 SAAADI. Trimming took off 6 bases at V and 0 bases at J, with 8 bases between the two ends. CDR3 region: CASRTAMNTEAFF. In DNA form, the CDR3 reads TGCGCCAGCAGGACAGCCATGAACACTGAAGCTTTCTTT.

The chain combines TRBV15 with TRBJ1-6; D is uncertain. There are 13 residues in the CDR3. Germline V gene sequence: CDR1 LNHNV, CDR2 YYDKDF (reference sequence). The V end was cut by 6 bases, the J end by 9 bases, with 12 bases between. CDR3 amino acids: CATSRRRSSPLHF. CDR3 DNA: TGTGCCACCAGTAGAAGGAGGAGTTCACCCCTCCACTTT.

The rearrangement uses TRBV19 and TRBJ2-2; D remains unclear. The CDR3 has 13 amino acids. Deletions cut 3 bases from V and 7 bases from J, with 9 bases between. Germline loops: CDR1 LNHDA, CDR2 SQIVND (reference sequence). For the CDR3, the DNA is TGTGCCAGTAGTATGAGTTTGAACGGGGAGCTGTTTTTT. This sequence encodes CASSMSLNGELFF. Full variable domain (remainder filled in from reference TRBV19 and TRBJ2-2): DGGITQSPKYLFRKEGQNVTLSCEQNLNHDAMYWYRQDPGQGLRLIYYSQIVNDFQKGDIAEGYSVSREKKESFPLTVTSAQKNPTAFYLCASSMSLNGELFFGEGSRLTVL.

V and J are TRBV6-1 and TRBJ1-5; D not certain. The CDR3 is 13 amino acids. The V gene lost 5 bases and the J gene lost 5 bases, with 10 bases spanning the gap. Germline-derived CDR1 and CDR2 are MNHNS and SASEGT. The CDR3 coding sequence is TGTGCCAGCAGTTTCCAGGAACATCAGCCCCAGCATTTT. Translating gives CASSFQEHQPQHF.

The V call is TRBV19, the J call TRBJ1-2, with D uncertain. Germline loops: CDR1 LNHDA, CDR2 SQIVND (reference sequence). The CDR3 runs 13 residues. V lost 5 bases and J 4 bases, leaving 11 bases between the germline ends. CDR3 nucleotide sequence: TGTGCCAGTAGTGGTCGGGGATTCTATGGCTACACCTTC. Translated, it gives CASSGRGFYGYTF.

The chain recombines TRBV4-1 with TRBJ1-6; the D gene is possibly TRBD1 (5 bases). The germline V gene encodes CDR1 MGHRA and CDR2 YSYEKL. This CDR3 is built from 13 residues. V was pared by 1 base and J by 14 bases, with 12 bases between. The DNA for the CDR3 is TGCGCCAGCAGCCAAGGCGGGGGAGCGACCCTCCACTTT. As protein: CASSQGGGATLHF.